Presented here are 26 T cell receptor beta chains from one specimen sequenced in a study of shared clonotypes between healthy human individuals. Profiled with immunoSEQ multiplex PCR; TCRdb holds only in-frame clones, not every one. The sample has about 2 million clones; about 95% are singletons. Positively selected for CCR7, the CD45RO-negative cells used as naive CD8 cells excluded terminally differentiated effector memory CD45RA+ cells. What was sequenced was naive CD8+ T cells sorted from blood. The receptors shown here come from a man between 18 and 29 years old in good health.

The chain combines TRBV11-2 with TRBJ2-7, with 8 bases identical to TRBD1. The CDR3 is 14 amino acids. CDR1 is SGHAT and CDR2 is FQNNGV in the germline V gene. With 3 bases clipped from V and 3 bases from J, the junction kept 4 bases outside the gene matches. In DNA form, the CDR3 reads TGTGCCAGCAGCTTGGGACAGGCATACTACGAGCAGTACTTC. As protein: CASSLGQAYYEQYF. Based on the CDR3 plus reference TRBV11-2 and TRBJ2-7, the full variable domain is EAGVAQSPRYKIIEKRQSVAFWCNPISGHATLYWYQQILGQGPKLLIQFQNNGVVDDSQLPKDRFSAERLKGVDSTLKIQPAKLEDSAVYLCASSLGQAYYEQYFGPGTRLTVT.

Remarks on this clone: Additional DNA sequences in this sample encode the identical CDR3. The genes are TRBV9 and TRBJ1-3; D unresolved. CDR3 length: 15 residues. Looked up from germline, CDR1 is SGDLS and CDR2 is YYNGEE. Trimming removed 0 bases at V and 0 bases at J, with 7 bases between. The CDR3 loop is CASSVGASSGNTIYF. The CDR3 bases are TGTGCCAGCAGCGTAGGTGCGTCCTCTGGAAACACCATATATTTT.

The CDR3 here is CASRGSAGGELFF. CDR3 DNA sequence: TGCGCCAGCAGGGGTTCTGCGGGCGGGGAGCTGTTTTTT. The chain is built from TRBV4-3 and TRBJ2-2; TRBD2 might be the D (5 bases). V was trimmed by 6 bases and J by 7 bases, leaving 12 bases between them. This CDR3 has 13 residues. Germline CDR1 LGHNA, CDR2 YSLEER.

The chain employs TRBV10-3 and TRBJ2-1; 14 bases match TRBD2. J gave up 6 bases and V 10 bases, and 5 bases lay outside the gene matches. The CDR3 is made up of 14 amino acids. CDR1 and CDR2 (germline): ENHRY, SYGVKD. This chain's CDR3 is CATGLAGDLNEQFF. The CDR3 nucleotides read TGTGCCACGGGACTAGCGGGGGACCTCAATGAGCAGTTCTTC.

The chain joins TRBV2 to TRBJ1-1, with D possibly matching TRBD1 (5 bases). Trimming removed 6 bases from V and 4 bases from J, with 9 bases in between. The germline V gene encodes CDR1 SNHLY and CDR2 FYNNEI. This CDR3 has 12 amino acids. CDR3 sequence reads: CASRKGSTEAFF. DNA for the CDR3: TGTGCCAGCAGGAAGGGGAGCACTGAAGCTTTCTTT.

The CDR3 loop is CASSAVIVEKLFF. The CDR3 coding sequence is TGTGCCAGCAGTGCCGTGATCGTGGAAAAACTGTTTTTT. This chain uses TRBV6-1 with TRBJ1-4; no reliable D call. V was clipped by 4 bases and J by 8 bases, with 11 bases between them. The CDR3 covers 13 residues. The germline V gene encodes CDR1 MNHNS and CDR2 SASEGT.

This clone appeared a single time. This sample includes further DNA sequences coding for the same CDR3. The chain is built from TRBV28 and TRBJ2-5; D is undetermined. Germline V lookup: CDR1 MDHEN, CDR2 SYDVKM. Trimming left V 3 bases short and J 0 bases short, with 5 bases between. The CDR3 sequence is 13 residues long. The CDR3 sequence is CASSFGYQETQYF. The DNA for the CDR3 is TGTGCCAGCAGTTTCGGATACCAAGAGACCCAGTACTTC.

The chain combines TRBV29-1 with TRBJ1-2, with 8 bases fitting TRBD1. Unmatched junction bases numbered 7, after V lost 7 bases and J lost 3 bases. The germline gives CDR1 SQVTM, CDR2 ANQGSEA. This CDR3 has 13 amino acids. The CDR3 spells CSATGAKDYGYTF. For the CDR3, the DNA is TGCAGCGCGACAGGGGCTAAGGACTATGGCTACACCTTC.

The count of this clone is one. The chain recombines TRBV7-2 with TRBJ2-5; 10 bases are shared with TRBD2. Germline trimming cut 4 bases from V and 5 bases from J; bases unmatched to any gene: 7. The germline gives CDR1 SGHTA, CDR2 FQGNSA. The CDR3 contains 15 residues. The CDR3 here is CASSYTSGMAETQYF. In DNA form, the CDR3 reads TGTGCCAGCAGCTATACTAGCGGGATGGCGGAGACCCAGTACTTC.

J is TRBJ2-7 and V is TRBV7-2; no firm D call. The CDR3 sequence is 14 residues long. CDR1 is SGHTA and CDR2 is FQGNSA in the germline V gene. V gave up 1 base and J gave up 2 bases, with 9 bases separating them. In nucleotides, the CDR3 is TGTGCCAGCAGCTTAGGCCCCCGGGCCTACGAGCAGTACTTC. This translates into CASSLGPRAYEQYF.

V usage is TRBV5-1 and J usage is TRBJ1-1; D unresolved. The CDR3 spans 11 residues. Trimming took 2 bases from V and 7 from J, leaving 6 bases between them. CDR1 is SGHRS and CDR2 is YFSETQ in the germline V gene. The CDR3 loop is CASSLMNEAFF. In DNA, the CDR3 is TGCGCCAGCAGCTTAATGAATGAAGCTTTCTTT.

The genes are TRBV10-2 and TRBJ1-1; 7 bases agree with TRBD1. The V segment lost 8 bases and the J segment 4 bases; nucleotides outside the gene matches: 7. Germline V gene data show CDR1 as WSHSY and CDR2 as SAAADI. The CDR3 is made up of 13 amino acids. The CDR3 protein is CASSGGVATEAFF. CDR3 sequence (DNA): TGCGCCAGCTCAGGGGGAGTCGCCACTGAAGCTTTCTTT.

On this clone: In the same sample, other DNA sequences code for this CDR3. V usage is TRBV5-1 and J usage is TRBJ2-7, with D possibly being TRBD2 (6 bases). The CDR3 runs to 14 residues. CDR1 and CDR2 from the germline V gene are SGHRS and YFSETQ. Trimming shortened V by 0 bases and J by 4 bases, and 11 bases separated the two germline ends. The CDR3 DNA reads as TGCGCCAGCAGCTTGGAAGGTGCGGGATACGAGCAGTACTTC. Protein: CASSLEGAGYEQYF. The variable domain in full, completed from reference TRBV5-1 and TRBJ2-7, reads KAGVTQTPRYLIKTRGQQVTLSCSPISGHRSVSWYQQTPGQGLQFLFEYFSETQRNKGNFPGRFSGRQFSNSRSEMNVSTLELGDSALYLCASSLEGAGYEQYFGPGTRLTVT.

The chain employs TRBV27 and TRBJ2-3; no clear D. The V end was cut by 3 bases, the J end by 14 bases, with 12 bases between. The CDR3 runs to 11 residues. Germline loops: CDR1 MNHEY, CDR2 SMNVEV (reference sequence). CDR3 sequence reads: CASSFFSKLYF. Here the CDR3 DNA reads TGTGCCAGCAGTTTTTTTAGCAAGCTGTATTTT.

This chain uses TRBV27 with TRBJ1-6; D perhaps matches TRBD1 (6 bases). The CDR3 contains 13 residues. Germline CDR1 and CDR2: MNHEY and SMNVEV (reference sequence). The V end was cut by 5 bases, the J end by 8 bases, with 10 bases between. The CDR3 bases are TGTGCCAGCAGTCCCGGACAGTATTCACCCCTCCACTTT. As protein: CASSPGQYSPLHF.

The rearrangement uses TRBV7-9 and TRBJ1-1; the match to TRBD1 covers 9 bases. V trimming: 6 bases; J trimming: 3 bases; junction bases outside the gene matches: 5. Germline V gene data show CDR1 as SEHNR and CDR2 as FQNEAQ (reference sequence). This CDR3 contains 14 residues. CDR3 residues: CASSFTGGYTEAFF. The DNA for the CDR3 is TGTGCCAGCAGTTTCACAGGGGGCTACACTGAAGCTTTCTTT.

Remarks on this clone: Other DNA variants within this sample encode the same CDR3. V gene TRBV6-5 combines with J gene TRBJ2-5, with D perhaps TRBD1 (5 bases). CDR3 length: 13 amino acids. Germline CDR1 reads MNHEY; CDR2 reads SVGAGI. Trimming pared 1 base from V and 4 bases from J, leaving 7 bases between. CDR3 sequence: CASSYLGAETQYF. The CDR3 nucleotides read TGTGCCAGCAGTTACTTAGGGGCAGAGACCCAGTACTTC.

The V gene is TRBV10-1, the J gene TRBJ2-7; possibly TRBD1 for D (5 bases). V was cut by 5 bases and J by 6 bases, with 14 bases left in between. This CDR3 is 13 amino acids long. Germline V gene data show CDR1 as WNHNN and CDR2 as SYGVQD (reference sequence). The CDR3 reads CASSNQGSVEQYF. DNA for the CDR3: TGCGCCAGCAGTAATCAGGGTTCGGTCGAGCAGTACTTC.

The chain couples TRBV7-9 to TRBJ1-6, with D maybe TRBD1 (5 bases). CDR3 length equals 17 residues. With 1 base removed from V and 8 bases from J, the gap between germline ends came to 18 bases. Germline V CDR1 and CDR2: SEHNR, FQNEAQ (reference sequence). CDR3 bases: TGTGCCAGCAGCTTAGGGTCCACAGGTTGGGAAGATTCACCCCTCCACTTT. It specifies CASSLGSTGWEDSPLHF.

The CDR3 here is CASSLVQENYGYTF. In DNA, the CDR3 is TGTGCCAGCAGCTTGGTCCAGGAGAACTATGGCTACACCTTC. The chain uses TRBV5-4 and TRBJ1-2; D ambiguous. The germline V gene has CDR1 SGHNT and CDR2 YYREEE (reference sequence). This CDR3 has 14 amino acids. V was trimmed by 0 bases and J by 2 bases, leaving 8 bases between them.

The chain couples TRBV6-6 to TRBJ2-7; tentative D call: TRBD1 (6 bases). There are 13 residues in the CDR3. Trimming pared 7 bases from V and 2 bases from J, leaving 12 bases between. Germline CDR1 is MNHNY and CDR2 is SVGAGI (reference sequence). The CDR3 sequence: CASTRGNPYEQYF. The CDR3 DNA is TGTGCCAGCACTAGGGGGAACCCCTACGAGCAGTACTTC.

The rearrangement links TRBV2 to TRBJ2-7, with a weak D call TRBD1 (5 bases). The germline gives CDR1 SNHLY, CDR2 FYNNEI. This CDR3 is 12 amino acids long. The DNA of the CDR3 is TGTGCAACGCGAACAGGTGGATACGAGCAGTACTTC. Its protein is CATRTGGYEQYF.

Note on this clone: Different DNA sequences within this sample yield the same CDR3. This rearrangement joins TRBV19 to TRBJ2-7, with D hard to call. The CDR3 is 13 amino acids. V dropped 1 base and J dropped 1 base, with 5 bases sitting between them. Germline V gene data show CDR1 as LNHDA and CDR2 as SQIVND (reference sequence). The CDR3, as DNA: TGTGCCAGTAGTATAGGTCGTTCCTACGAGCAGTACTTC. It yields the protein CASSIGRSYEQYF.

The V and J genes are TRBV30 and TRBJ1-5, with 7 bases aligning to TRBD1. Germline V CDR1 and CDR2: GTSNPN, SVGIG (reference sequence). V lost 1 base, J lost 6 bases, and 6 bases stayed unmatched. This CDR3 comprises 14 residues. The CDR3 bases are TGTGCCTGGAGTGAGACAGGGAGCGCTCAGCCCCAGCATTTT. It codes for CAWSETGSAQPQHF.

The chain's CDR3 is CASSPEGGFGETQYF. In DNA form, the CDR3 reads TGTGCCAGCAGCCCTGAAGGGGGCTTTGGAGAGACCCAGTACTTC. The V gene is TRBV7-9, the J gene TRBJ2-5; 7 nucleotides agree with TRBD1. Germline lookup yields CDR1 SEHNR and CDR2 FQNEAQ (reference sequence). The CDR3 is made up of 15 amino acids. The junction had 10 bases not matched to a gene; V was cut back by 5 bases and J by 4 bases.

This clone occurred a few times. J is TRBJ2-1 and V is TRBV6-5; D uncertain. The germline V and J ends were trimmed by 4 bases and 7 bases, with 11 bases remaining between them. Germline lookup yields CDR1 MNHEY and CDR2 SVGAGI. The CDR3 is 13 residues long. CDR3 bases: TGTGCCAGCAGTTTACGACGGGTGAATGAGCAGTTCTTC. Translated: CASSLRRVNEQFF.